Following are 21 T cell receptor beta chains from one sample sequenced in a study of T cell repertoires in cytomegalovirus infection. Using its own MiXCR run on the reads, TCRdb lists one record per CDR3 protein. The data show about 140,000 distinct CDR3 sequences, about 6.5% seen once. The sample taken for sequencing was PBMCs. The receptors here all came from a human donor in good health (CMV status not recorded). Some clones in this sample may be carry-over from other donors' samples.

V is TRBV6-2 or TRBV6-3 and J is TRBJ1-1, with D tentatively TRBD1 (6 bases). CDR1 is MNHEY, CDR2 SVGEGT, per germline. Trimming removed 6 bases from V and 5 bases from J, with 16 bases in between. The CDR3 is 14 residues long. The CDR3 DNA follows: TGTGCCAGCAGACTTCAGGGGCTAAGGACTGAAGCTTTCTTT. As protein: CASRLQGLRTEAFF.

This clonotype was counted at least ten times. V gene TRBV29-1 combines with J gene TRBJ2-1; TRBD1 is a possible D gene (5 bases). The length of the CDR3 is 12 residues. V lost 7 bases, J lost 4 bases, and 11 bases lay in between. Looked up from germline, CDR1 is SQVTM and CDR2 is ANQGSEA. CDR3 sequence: CSGTRQYNEQFF. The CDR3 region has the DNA TGCAGCGGAACGCGACAGTACAATGAGCAGTTCTTC.

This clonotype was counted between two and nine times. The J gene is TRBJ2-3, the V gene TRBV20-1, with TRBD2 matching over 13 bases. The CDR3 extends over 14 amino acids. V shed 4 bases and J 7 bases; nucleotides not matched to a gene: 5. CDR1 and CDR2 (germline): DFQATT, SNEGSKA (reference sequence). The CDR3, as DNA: TGCAGTGCTACCGGACTAGCGGGGGTGAATACGCAGTATTTT. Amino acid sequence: CSATGLAGVNTQYF.

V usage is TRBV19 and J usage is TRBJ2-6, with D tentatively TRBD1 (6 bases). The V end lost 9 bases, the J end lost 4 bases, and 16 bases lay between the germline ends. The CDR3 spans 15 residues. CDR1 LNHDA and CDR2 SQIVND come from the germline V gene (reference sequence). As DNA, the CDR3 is TGTGCCAGCCAGGCAGGGGTAGGAGGGGCCAACGTCCTGACTTTC. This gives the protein CASQAGVGGANVLTF.

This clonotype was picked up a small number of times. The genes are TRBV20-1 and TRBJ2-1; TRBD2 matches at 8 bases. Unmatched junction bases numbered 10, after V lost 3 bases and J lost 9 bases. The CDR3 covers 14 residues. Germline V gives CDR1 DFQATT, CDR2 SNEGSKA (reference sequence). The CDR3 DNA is TGCAGTGCTAGCCCGAGCGGGGGTCTGGGTGAGCAGTTCTTC. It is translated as CSASPSGGLGEQFF.

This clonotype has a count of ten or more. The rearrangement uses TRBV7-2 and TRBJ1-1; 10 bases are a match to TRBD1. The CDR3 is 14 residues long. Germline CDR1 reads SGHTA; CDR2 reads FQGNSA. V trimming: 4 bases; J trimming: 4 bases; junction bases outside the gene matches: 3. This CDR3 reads CASSYRTGGTEAFF. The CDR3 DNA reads TGTGCCAGCAGCTACCGGACAGGGGGCACTGAAGCTTTCTTT. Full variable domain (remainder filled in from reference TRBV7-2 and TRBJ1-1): GAGVSQSPSNKVTEKGKDVELRCDPISGHTALYWYRQSLGQGLEFLIYFQGNSAPDKSGLPSDRFSAERTGGSVSTLTIQRTQQEDSAVYLCASSYRTGGTEAFFGQGTRLTVV.

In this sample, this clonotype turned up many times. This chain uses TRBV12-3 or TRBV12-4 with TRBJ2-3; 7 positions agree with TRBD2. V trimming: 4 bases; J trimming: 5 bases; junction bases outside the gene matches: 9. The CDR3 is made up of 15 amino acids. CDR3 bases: TGTGCCAGCAGTTCCGATAGCGGGCCAGGAGATACGCAGTATTTT. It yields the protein CASSSDSGPGDTQYF.

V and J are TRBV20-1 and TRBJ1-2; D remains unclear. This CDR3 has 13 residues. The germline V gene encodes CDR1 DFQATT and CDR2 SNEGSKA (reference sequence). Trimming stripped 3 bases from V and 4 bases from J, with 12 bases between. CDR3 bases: TGCAGTGCTAGTAATACCCGGGGCTATGGCTACACCTTC. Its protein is CSASNTRGYGYTF.

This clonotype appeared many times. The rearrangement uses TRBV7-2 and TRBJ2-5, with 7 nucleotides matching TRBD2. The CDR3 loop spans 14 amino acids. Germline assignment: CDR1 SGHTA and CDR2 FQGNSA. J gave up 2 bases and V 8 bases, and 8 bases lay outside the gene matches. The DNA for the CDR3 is TGTGCCAGCGGGGGGGGGTTGTCTCAAGAGACCCAGTACTTC. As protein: CASGGGLSQETQYF. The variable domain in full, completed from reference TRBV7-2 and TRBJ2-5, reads GAGVSQSPSNKVTEKGKDVELRCDPISGHTALYWYRQSLGQGLEFLIYFQGNSAPDKSGLPSDRFSAERTGGSVSTLTIQRTQQEDSAVYLCASGGGLSQETQYFGPGTRLLVL.

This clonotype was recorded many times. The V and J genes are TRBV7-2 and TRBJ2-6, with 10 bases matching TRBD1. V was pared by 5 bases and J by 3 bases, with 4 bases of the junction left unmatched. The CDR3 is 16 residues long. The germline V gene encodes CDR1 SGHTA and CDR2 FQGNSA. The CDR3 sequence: CASSRGQGVGANVLTF. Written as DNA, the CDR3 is TGTGCCAGCAGCAGAGGACAGGGGGTTGGGGCCAACGTCCTGACTTTC.

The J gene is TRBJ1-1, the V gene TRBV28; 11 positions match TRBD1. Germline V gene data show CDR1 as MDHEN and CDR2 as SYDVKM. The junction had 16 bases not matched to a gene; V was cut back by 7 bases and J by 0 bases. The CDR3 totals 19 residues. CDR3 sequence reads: CASISGTGGLWGMNTEAFF. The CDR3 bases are TGTGCCAGCATTTCAGGGACAGGGGGTCTTTGGGGTATGAACACTGAAGCTTTCTTT.

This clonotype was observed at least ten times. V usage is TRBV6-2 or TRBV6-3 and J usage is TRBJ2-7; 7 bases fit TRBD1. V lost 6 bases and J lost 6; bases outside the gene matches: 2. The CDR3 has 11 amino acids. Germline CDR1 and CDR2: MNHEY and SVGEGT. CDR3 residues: CASRTGREQYF. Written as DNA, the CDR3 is TGTGCCAGCAGGACAGGGCGCGAGCAGTACTTC.

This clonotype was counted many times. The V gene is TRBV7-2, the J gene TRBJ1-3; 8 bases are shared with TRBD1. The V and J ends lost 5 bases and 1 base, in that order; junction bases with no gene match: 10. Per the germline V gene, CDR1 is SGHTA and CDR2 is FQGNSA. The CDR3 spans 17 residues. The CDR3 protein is CASSKPPNRGSGNTIYF. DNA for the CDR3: TGTGCCAGCAGCAAACCGCCTAACAGGGGGTCTGGAAACACCATATATTTT. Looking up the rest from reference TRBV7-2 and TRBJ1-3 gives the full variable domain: GAGVSQSPSNKVTEKGKDVELRCDPISGHTALYWYRQSLGQGLEFLIYFQGNSAPDKSGLPSDRFSAERTGGSVSTLTIQRTQQEDSAVYLCASSKPPNRGSGNTIYFGEGSWLTVV.

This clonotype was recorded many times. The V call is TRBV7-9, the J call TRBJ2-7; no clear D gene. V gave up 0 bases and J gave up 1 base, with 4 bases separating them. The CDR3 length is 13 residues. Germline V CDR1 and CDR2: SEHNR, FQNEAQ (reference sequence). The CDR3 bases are TGTGCCAGCAGCTTAGCGGGGTCCTACGAGCAGTACTTC. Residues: CASSLAGSYEQYF.

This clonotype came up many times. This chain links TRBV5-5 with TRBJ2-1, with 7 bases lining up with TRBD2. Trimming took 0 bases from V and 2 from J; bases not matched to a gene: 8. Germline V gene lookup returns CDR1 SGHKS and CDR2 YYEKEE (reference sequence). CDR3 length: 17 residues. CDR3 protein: CASSLVLIGGAYNEQFF. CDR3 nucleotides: TGTGCCAGCAGCTTGGTTTTAATTGGGGGGGCCTACAATGAGCAGTTCTTC.

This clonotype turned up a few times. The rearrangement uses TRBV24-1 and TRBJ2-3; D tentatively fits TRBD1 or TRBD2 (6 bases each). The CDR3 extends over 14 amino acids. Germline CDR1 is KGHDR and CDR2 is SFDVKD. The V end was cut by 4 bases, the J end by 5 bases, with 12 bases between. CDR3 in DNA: TGTGCCACCAGTGACCCGGGGGCCGGAGATACGCAGTATTTT. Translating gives CATSDPGAGDTQYF.

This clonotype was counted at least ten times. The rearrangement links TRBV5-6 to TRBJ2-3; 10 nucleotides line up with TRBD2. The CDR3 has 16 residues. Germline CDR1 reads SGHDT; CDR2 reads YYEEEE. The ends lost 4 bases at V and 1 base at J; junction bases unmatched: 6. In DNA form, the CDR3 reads TGTGCCAGCAGCGCACGACTAGCGGGCGGCACAGATACGCAGTATTTT. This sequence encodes CASSARLAGGTDTQYF.

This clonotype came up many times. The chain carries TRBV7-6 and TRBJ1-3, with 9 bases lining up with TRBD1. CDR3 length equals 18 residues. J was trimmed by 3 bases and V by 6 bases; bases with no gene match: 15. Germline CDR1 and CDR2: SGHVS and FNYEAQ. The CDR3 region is CASSSRPGQGSFGNTIYF. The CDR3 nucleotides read TGTGCCAGCAGTAGTAGGCCCGGACAGGGGAGCTTTGGAAACACCATATATTTT. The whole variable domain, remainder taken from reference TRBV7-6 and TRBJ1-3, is GAGVSQSPRYKVTKRGQDVALRCDPISGHVSLYWYRQALGQGPEFLTYFNYEAQQDKSGLPNDRFSAERPEGSISTLTIQRTEQRDSAMYRCASSSRPGQGSFGNTIYFGEGSWLTVV.

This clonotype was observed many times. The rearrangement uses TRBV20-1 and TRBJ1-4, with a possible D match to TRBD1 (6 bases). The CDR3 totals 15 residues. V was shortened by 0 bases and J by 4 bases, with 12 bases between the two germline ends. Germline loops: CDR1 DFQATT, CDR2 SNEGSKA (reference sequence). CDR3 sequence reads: CSAREMGAGNEKLFF. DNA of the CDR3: TGCAGTGCTAGAGAGATGGGGGCCGGTAATGAAAAACTGTTTTTT.

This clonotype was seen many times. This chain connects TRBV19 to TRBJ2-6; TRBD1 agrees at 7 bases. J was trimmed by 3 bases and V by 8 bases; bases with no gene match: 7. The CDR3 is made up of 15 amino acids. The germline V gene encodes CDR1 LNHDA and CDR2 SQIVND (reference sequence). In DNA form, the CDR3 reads TGTGCCAGTGGACGAGGGGGCGGTGGGGCCAACGTCCTGACTTTC. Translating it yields CASGRGGGGANVLTF.

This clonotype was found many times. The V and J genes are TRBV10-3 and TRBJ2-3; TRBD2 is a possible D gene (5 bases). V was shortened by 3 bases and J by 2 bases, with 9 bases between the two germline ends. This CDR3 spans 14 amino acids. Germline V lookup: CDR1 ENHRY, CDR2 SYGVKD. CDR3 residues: CAISEFSATDTQYF. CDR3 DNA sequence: TGTGCCATCAGTGAATTTAGCGCCACAGATACGCAGTATTTT.